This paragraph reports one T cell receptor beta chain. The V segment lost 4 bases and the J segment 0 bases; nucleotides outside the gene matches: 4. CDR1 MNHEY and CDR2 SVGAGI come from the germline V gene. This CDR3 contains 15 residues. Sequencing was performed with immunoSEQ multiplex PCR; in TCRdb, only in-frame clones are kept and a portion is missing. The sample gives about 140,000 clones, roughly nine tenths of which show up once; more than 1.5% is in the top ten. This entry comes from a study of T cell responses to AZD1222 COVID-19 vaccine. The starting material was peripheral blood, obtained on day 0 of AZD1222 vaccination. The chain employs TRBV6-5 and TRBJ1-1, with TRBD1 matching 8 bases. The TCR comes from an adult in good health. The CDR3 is CASSSGTGLNTEAFF. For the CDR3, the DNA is TGTGCCAGCAGTTCCGGGACAGGATTGAACACTGAAGCTTTCTTT.